Below are 8 T cell receptor beta chains sequenced from a single sample in a study of blood T cell repertoires in COVID-19. Here immunoSEQ multiplex PCR was the method, and the copy in TCRdb shows in-frame clones only, minus some. This table holds around 260,000 clones, approximately 88% found once. Sequencing was performed on peripheral blood. Every receptor here comes from a woman in her 70s with COVID-19, enrolled during active disease.

The J gene is TRBJ2-7, the V gene TRBV13; D is unclear. V lost 4 bases and J 5 bases, leaving 6 bases between the germline ends. Germline V gene lookup returns CDR1 PRHDT and CDR2 FYEKMQ (reference sequence). The CDR3 runs 11 residues. As DNA, the CDR3 is TGTGCCAGCAGCTCCCGGGACGAGCAGTACTTC. Its translation: CASSSRDEQYF.

Comments on this clone: Other DNA sequences in the sample encode the same CDR3. V is TRBV3-1 (or the pseudogene TRBV3-2) and J is TRBJ1-2; 9 bases map to TRBD1. CDR3 length equals 13 residues. The trim removed 4 bases at V and 4 bases at J, leaving 1 base unmatched. Per the germline V gene, CDR1 is LGHDT and CDR2 is YNNKEL (reference sequence). The CDR3 DNA sequence: TGTGCCAGCAGCCTGGGACAGGGCTATGGCTACACCTTC. Residues: CASSLGQGYGYTF.

DNA of the CDR3: TGTGCCAGCAGTCGGACAGAACATTGGACTGAAGCTTTCTTT. It translates to CASSRTEHWTEAFF. The gene calls are TRBV7-9 and TRBJ1-1, with D tentatively TRBD1 (6 bases). This CDR3 has 14 amino acids. V was cut by 6 bases and J by 5 bases, with 16 bases left in between. The germline CDR1 and CDR2 sequences are SEHNR and FQNEAQ (reference sequence). Full variable domain (missing parts from reference TRBV7-9 and TRBJ1-1): DTGVSQNPRHKITKRGQNVTFRCDPISEHNRLYWYRQTLGQGPEFLTYFQNEAQLEKSRLLSDRFSAERPKGSFSTLEIQRTEQGDSAMYLCASSRTEHWTEAFFGQGTRLTVV.

The V gene is TRBV29-1, the J gene TRBJ2-2; D is perhaps TRBD1 (5 bases). The germline V and J ends were trimmed by 5 bases and 4 bases, with 14 bases remaining between them. This CDR3 has 14 amino acids. Germline V gives CDR1 SQVTM, CDR2 ANQGSEA. This CDR3 is CSVKIGVSTGELFF. The CDR3 DNA sequence: TGCAGCGTTAAAATAGGGGTTTCCACCGGGGAGCTGTTTTTT.

The chain recombines TRBV27 with TRBJ2-7; TRBD1 aligns across 7 bases. This CDR3 is 12 amino acids long. In germline, CDR1 is MNHEY, CDR2 SMNVEV (reference sequence). V gave up 5 bases and J gave up 2 bases; unmatched junction bases: 0. The chain's CDR3 is CASSQGAYEQYF. The CDR3 DNA sequence: TGTGCCAGCAGTCAGGGGGCCTACGAGCAGTACTTC.

The genes are TRBV11-3 and TRBJ1-1; D call uncertain. The length of the CDR3 is 14 residues. Germline lookup yields CDR1 SGHNT and CDR2 YENEEA. V was pared by 1 base and J by 10 bases, with 16 bases between. CDR3 sequence reads: CASSLGATRVGAFF. DNA of the CDR3: TGTGCCAGCAGCTTAGGTGCAACGAGGGTTGGAGCTTTCTTT.

This clone has a single count. The rearrangement joins TRBV5-1 to TRBJ1-2, with 7 bases lining up with TRBD1. Germline CDR1 SGHRS, CDR2 YFSETQ. With V trimmed by 0 bases and J by 2 bases, 4 bases remained unmatched. There are 15 residues in the CDR3. CDR3 loop: CASSLGGQTNYGYTF. CDR3 bases: TGCGCCAGCAGCTTGGGGGGACAGACCAACTATGGCTACACCTTC.

The gene calls are TRBV10-3 and TRBJ2-2; 8 nucleotides match TRBD2. The CDR3 is made up of 17 amino acids. V lost 3 bases and J lost 5; bases outside the gene matches: 11. In germline, CDR1 is ENHRY, CDR2 SYGVKD. Here the CDR3 DNA reads TGTGCCATCAGTGACTATGAAGCGGGAGTACGTACCGGGGAGCTGTTTTTT. Protein sequence: CAISDYEAGVRTGELFF.